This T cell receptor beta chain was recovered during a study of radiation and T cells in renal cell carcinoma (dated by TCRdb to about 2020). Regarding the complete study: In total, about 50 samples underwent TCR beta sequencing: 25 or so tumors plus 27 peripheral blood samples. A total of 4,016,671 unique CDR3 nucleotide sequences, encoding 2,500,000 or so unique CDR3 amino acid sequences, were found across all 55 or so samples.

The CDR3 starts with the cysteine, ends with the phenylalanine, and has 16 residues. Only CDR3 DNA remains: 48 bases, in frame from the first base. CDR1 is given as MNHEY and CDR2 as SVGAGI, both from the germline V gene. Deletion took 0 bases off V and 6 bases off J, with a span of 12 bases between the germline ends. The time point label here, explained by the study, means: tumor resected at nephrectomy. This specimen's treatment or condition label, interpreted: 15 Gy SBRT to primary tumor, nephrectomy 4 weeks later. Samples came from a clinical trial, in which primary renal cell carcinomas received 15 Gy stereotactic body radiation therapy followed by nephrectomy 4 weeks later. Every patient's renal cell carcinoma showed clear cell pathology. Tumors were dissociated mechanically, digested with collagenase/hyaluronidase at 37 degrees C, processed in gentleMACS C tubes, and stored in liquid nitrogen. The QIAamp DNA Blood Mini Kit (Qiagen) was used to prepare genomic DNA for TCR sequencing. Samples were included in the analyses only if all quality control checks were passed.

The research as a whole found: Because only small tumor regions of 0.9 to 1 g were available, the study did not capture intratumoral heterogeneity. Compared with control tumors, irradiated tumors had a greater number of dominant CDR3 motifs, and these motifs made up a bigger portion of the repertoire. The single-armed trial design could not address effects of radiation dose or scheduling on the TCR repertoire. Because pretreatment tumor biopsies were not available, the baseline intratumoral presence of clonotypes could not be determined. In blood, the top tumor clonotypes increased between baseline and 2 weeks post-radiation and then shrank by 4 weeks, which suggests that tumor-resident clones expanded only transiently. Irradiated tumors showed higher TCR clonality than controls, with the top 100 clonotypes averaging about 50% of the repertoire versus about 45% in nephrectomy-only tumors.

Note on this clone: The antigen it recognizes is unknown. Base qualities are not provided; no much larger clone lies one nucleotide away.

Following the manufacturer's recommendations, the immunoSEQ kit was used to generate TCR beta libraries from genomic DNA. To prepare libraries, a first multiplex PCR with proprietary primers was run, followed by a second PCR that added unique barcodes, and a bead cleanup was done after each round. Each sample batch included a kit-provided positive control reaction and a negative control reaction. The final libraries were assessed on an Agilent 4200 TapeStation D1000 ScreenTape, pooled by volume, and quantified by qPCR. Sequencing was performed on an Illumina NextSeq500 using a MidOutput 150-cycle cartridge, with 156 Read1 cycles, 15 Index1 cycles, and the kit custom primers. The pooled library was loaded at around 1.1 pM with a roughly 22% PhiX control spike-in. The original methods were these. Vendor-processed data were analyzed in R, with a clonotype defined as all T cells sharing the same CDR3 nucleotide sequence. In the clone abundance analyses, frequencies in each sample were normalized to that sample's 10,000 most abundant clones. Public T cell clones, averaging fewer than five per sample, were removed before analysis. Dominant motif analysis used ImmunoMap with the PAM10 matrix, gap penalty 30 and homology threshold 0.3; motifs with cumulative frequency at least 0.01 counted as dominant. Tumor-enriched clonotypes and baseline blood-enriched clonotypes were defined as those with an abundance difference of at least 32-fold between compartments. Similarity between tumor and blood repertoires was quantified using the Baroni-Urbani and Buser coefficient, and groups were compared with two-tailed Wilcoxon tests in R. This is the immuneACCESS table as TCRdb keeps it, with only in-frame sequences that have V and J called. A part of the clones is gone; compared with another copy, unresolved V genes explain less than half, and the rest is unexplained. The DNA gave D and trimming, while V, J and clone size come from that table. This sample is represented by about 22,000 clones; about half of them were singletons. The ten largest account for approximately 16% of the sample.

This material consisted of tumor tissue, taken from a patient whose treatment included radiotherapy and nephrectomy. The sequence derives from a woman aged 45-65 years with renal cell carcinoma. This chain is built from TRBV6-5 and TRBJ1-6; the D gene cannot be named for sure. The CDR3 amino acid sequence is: CASSYSLNVLNSPLHF. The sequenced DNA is TGTGCCAGCAGTTACTCCTTAAATGTCCTTAATTCACCCCTCCACTTT.